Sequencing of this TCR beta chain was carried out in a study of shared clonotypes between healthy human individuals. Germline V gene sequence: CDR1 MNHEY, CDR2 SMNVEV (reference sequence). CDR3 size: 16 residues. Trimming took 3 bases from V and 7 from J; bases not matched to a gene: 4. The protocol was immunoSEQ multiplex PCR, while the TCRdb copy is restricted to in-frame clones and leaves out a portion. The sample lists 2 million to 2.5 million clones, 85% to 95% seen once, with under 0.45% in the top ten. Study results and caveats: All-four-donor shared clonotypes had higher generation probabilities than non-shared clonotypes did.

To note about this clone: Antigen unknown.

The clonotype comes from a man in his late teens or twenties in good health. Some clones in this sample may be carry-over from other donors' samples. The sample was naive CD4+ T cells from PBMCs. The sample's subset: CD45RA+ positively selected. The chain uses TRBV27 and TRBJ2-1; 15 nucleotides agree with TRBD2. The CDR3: CASSLKGTSGRNEQFF. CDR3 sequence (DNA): TGTGCCAGCAGTTTGAAAGGGACTAGCGGGAGGAATGAGCAGTTCTTC.